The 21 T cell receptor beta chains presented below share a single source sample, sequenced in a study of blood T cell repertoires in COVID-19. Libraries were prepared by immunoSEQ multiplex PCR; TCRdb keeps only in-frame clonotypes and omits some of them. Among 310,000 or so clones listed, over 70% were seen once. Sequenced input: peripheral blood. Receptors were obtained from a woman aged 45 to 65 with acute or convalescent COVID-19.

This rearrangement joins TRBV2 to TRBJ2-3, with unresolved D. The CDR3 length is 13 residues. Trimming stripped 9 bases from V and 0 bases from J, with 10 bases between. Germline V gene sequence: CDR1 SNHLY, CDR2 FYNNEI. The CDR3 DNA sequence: TGTGCCAGTCCCCTAGGTAGCACAGATACGCAGTATTTT. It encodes CASPLGSTDTQYF.

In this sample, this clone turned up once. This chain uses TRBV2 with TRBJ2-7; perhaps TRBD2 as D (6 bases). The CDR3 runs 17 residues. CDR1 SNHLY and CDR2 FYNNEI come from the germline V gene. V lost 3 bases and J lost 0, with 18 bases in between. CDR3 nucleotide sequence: TGTGCCAGCAGTGAGAGACTTAGCGGATGGGACTCCTACGAGCAGTACTTC. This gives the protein CASSERLSGWDSYEQYF.

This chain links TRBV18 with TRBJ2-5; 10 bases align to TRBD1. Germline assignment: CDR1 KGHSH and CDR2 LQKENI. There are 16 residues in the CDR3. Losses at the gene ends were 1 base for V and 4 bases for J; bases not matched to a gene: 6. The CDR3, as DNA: TGTGCCAGCTCACCACGGGCGGGGGACAGGGGAGAGACCCAGTACTTC. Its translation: CASSPRAGDRGETQYF.

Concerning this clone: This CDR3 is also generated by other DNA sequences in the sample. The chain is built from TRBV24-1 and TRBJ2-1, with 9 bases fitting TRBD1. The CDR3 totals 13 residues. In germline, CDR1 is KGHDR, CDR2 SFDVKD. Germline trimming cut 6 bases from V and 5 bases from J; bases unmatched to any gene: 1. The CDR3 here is CATSRTGDNEQFF. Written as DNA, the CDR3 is TGTGCCACCAGTCGGACAGGGGACAATGAGCAGTTCTTC.

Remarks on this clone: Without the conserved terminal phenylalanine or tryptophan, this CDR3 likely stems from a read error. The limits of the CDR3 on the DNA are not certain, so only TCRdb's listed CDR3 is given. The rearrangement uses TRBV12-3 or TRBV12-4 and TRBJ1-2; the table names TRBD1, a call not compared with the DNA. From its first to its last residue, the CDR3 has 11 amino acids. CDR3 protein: CASSSGTVMIV.

The CDR3 DNA reads TGTGCCAGCAGCTTACAGACAGGGCGAGGGACTGAAGCTTTCTTT. It translates to CASSLQTGRGTEAFF. The chain joins TRBV7-8 to TRBJ1-1, with TRBD1 identical over 7 bases. CDR1 is SGHVS and CDR2 is FQNEAQ in the germline V gene. There are 15 residues in the CDR3. The J segment lost 5 bases and the V segment lost 2 bases, leaving 8 bases of the junction unmatched.

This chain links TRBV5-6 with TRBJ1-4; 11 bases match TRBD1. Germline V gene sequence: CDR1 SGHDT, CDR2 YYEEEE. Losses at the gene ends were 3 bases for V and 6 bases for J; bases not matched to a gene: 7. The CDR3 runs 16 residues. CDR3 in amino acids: CASSSGQGAFDEKLFF. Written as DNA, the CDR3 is TGTGCCAGCAGCTCCGGACAGGGGGCTTTCGATGAAAAACTGTTTTTT. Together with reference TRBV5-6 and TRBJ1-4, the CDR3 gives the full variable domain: DAGVTQSPTHLIKTRGQQVTLRCSPKSGHDTVSWYQQALGQGPQFIFQYYEEEERQRGNFPDRFSGHQFPNYSSELNVNALLLGDSALYLCASSSGQGAFDEKLFFGSGTQLSVL.

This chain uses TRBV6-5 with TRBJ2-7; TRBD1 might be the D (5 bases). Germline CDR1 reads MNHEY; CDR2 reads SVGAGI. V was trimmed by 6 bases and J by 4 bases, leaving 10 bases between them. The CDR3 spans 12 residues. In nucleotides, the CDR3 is TGTGCCAGCAGACGCGACAGTTACGAGCAGTACTTC. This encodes CASRRDSYEQYF.

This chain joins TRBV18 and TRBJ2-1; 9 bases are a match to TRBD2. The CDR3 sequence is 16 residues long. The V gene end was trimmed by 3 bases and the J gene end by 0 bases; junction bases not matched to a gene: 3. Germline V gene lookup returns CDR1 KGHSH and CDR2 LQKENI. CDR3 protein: CASSPLSGSSYNEQFF. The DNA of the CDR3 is TGTGCCAGCTCACCGCTTAGCGGGAGCTCCTACAATGAGCAGTTCTTC.

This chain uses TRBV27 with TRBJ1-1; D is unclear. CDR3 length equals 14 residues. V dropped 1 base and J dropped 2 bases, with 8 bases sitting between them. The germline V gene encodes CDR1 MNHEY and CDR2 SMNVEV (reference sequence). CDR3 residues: CASSLYPSNTEAFF. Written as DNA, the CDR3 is TGTGCCAGCAGTTTATATCCCAGTAACACTGAAGCTTTCTTT.

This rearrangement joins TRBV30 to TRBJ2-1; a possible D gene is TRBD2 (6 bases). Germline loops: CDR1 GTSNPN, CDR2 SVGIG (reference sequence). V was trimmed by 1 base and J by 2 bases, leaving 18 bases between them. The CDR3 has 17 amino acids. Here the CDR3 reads CAWSEKGGAITYNEQFF. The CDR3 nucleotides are TGTGCCTGGAGTGAAAAAGGAGGGGCGATCACCTACAATGAGCAGTTCTTC.

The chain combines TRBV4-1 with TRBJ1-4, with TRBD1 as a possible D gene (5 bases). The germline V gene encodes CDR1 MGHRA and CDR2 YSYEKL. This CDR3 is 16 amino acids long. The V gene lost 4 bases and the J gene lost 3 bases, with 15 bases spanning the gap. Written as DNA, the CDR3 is TGCGCCAGCAGCCGTCCCCAGGGTCGGTCTAATGAAAAACTGTTTTTT. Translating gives CASSRPQGRSNEKLFF.

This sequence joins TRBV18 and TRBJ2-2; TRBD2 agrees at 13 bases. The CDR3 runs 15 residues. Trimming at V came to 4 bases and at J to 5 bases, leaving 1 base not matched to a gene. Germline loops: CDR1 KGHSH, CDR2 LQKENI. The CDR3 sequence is CASSLTSGRTGELFF. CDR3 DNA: TGTGCCAGCTCACTGACTAGCGGGAGGACCGGGGAGCTGTTTTTT.

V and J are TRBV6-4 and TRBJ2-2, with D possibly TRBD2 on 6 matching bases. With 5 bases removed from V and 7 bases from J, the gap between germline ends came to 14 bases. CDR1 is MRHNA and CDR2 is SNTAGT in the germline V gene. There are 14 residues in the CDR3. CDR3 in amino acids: CASSPSGEGGELFF. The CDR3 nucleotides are TGTGCCAGCAGTCCCTCGGGGGAAGGCGGGGAGCTGTTTTTT.

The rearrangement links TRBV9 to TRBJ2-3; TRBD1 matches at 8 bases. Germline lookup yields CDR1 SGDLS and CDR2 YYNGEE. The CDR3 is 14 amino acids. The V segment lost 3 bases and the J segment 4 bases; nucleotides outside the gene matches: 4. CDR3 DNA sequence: TGTGCCAGCAGCGCCGTACAGGGGGCAGATACGCAGTATTTT. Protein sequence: CASSAVQGADTQYF.

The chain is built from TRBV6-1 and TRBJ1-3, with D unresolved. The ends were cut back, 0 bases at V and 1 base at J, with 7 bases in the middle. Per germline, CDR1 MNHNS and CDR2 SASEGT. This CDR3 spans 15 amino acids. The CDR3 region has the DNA TGTGCCAGCAGTGAAGCGCGGGGTTCTGGAAACACCATATATTTT. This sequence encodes CASSEARGSGNTIYF.

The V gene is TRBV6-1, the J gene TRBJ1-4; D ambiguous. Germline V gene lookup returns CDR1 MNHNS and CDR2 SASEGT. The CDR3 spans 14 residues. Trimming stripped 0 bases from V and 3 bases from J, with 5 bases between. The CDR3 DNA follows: TGTGCCAGCAGTGAAGCGCCGGCTAATGAAAAACTGTTTTTT. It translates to CASSEAPANEKLFF.

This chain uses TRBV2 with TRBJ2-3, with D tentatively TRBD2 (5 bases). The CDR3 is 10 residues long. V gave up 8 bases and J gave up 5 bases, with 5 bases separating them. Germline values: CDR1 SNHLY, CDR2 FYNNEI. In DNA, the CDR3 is TGTGCCAGCCGGGGAGATACGCAGTATTTT. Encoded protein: CASRGDTQYF.

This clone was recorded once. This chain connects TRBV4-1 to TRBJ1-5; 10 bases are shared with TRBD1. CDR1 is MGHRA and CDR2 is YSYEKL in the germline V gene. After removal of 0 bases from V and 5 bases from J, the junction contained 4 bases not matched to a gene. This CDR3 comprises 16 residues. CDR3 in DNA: TGCGCCAGCAGCCAAGAAACCGGGACAGGGGATCAGCCCCAGCATTTT. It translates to CASSQETGTGDQPQHF.

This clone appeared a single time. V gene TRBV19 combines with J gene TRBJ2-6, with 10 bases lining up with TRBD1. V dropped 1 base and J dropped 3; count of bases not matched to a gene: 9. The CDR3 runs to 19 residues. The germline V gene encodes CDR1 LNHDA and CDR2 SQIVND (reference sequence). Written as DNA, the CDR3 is TGTGCCAGTAGTATAGTACGGGGGACAGGGGAACTTGGGGCCAACGTCCTGACTTTC. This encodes CASSIVRGTGELGANVLTF. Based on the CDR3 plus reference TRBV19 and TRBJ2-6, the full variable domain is DGGITQSPKYLFRKEGQNVTLSCEQNLNHDAMYWYRQDPGQGLRLIYYSQIVNDFQKGDIAEGYSVSREKKESFPLTVTSAQKNPTAFYLCASSIVRGTGELGANVLTFGAGSRLTVL.

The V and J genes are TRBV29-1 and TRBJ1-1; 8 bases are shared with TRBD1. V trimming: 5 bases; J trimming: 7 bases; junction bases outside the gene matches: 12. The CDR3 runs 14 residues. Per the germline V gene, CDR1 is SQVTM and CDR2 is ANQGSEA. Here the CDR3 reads CSVYHGQGRNEAFF. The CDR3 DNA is TGCAGCGTTTACCATGGACAGGGAAGGAATGAAGCTTTCTTT. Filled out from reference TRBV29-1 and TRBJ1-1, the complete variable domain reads SAVISQKPSRDICQRGTSLTIQCQVDSQVTMMFWYRQQPGQSLTLIATANQGSEATYESGFVIDKFPISRPNLTFSTLTVSNMSPEDSSIYLCSVYHGQGRNEAFFGQGTRLTVV.